This entry describes one T cell receptor (beta chain). No antigen is known for it. Possible read error: a much larger clone is one base away. The donors were healthy, HIV-negative adults who had no recently reported acute infections or vaccinations. Only Caucasian adults living in Nashville, Tennessee, USA were represented among the donors. Magnetic negative selection was used to enrich CD4+ T cells, after which naive cells were positively selected on CD45RA and the negative fraction became the memory subset. Blood was collected by leukapheresis, and PBMCs were isolated by Ficoll-Histopaque density gradient centrifugation and then cryopreserved in liquid nitrogen vapor phase. Analytical flow cytometry was used to check the purity and quantity of each magnetically sorted T cell population. Genomic DNA was isolated from every sorted fraction and measured by UV absorbance on a Nanodrop 2000c. The data originate from a study of shared clonotypes between healthy human individuals (TCRdb year 2020). Context from the whole study: A couple of women and a few men aged 18 to 49 years were included in the cohort. For each donor, CD4 naive and CD4 memory were each run on three plates, CD8 naive on two plates, and CD8 memory on one plate. To estimate repertoire size and how much clonotype sharing occurs between individuals, the study deeply sequenced the blood TCR repertoires of about five healthy adults. Libraries were prepared and TCR repertoires were sequenced by different laboratories using diverse techniques, in order to increase sequencing depth and limit assay-specific biases. Leukapheresis yielded between about 0.85 and 9 billion PBMCs per donor.

The research as a whole found: Even with the large sequencing depth, rarefaction of the sorted-subset datasets indicated that sequencing was incomplete. Compared with non-shared clonotypes, clonotypes shared by all four sorted-subset donors had higher generation probabilities. The genetic and exposure-history diversity represented was limited by the small number of donors. Pairwise subsampling indicated that sequencing depth was expected to affect the degree of clonotype sharing among donors. Naive subsets generally had larger estimated clonotype richness than memory subsets. Around 5% of naive CD4, 3.5% of naive CD8, 2.3% of memory CD4, and 0.35% to 0.4% of memory CD8 clonotypes were shared across a handful of donors. Sampling was restricted to blood, and TCR repertoires in tissue are likely to differ from TCR repertoires in blood.

V and J lose 1 base and 7 bases, and a span of 4 bases separates them. The CDR3 goes from the cysteine to the phenylalanine over 11 residues. The DNA shown is the 33-base CDR3, in frame from base 1. Based on the germline V gene, the CDR1 and CDR2 sequences are SGHVS and FNYEAQ. Using the deep immunoSEQ assay, multiplex PCR amplified TCR CDR3 regions from genomic DNA. Genomic DNA extracted from each cell subset was distributed evenly over all wells of several immunoSEQ 96-well plates, and each plate served as one replicate. For sorted subsets, 150 to 250 ng of genomic DNA, equivalent to about 30,000 T cell genomes, went into each replicate PCR. Purified libraries were quantified with a Qubit 3.0 fluorometer, sized on a Bioanalyzer 2100, and re-quantified with the KAPA Library Quantification kit. Each immunoSEQ 96-well plate was sequenced on its own single-read 150-cycle Illumina NextSeq 550 flow cell. The study's processing was this. Because only junctional sequences without quality scores were contained in the immunoSEQ output, filtering matching that applied to full-length reads could not be performed. To assign V/J genes and CDR3, sequences were annotated using PyIR, a Python wrapper for IgBLAST v1.9, with IMGT germline references. Any read was removed if the V/J assignment was weak (E-value above 1e-6), the CDR3 was missing, or the read contained stop codons, out-of-frame junctions, or ambiguous translated residues. V3J clonotypes were defined by identical inferred V gene, J gene, and CDR3 amino acid sequence. Percentage overlap between repertoires was computed as shared unique clonotypes divided by the size of the smaller repertoire. Richness of each repertoire was evaluated using RTK rarefaction, the Chao1 estimator, and Recon v2.1 estimates of unobserved clonotypes. For all TCRbeta clonotypes obtained by the gDNA method from a few donors, generation probabilities were computed with OLGA. TCRdb carries this immuneACCESS record with in-frame sequences only. Its versions omit some clonotypes, under half of them owing to an unresolved V gene in the studies checked, with the rest unexplained. The V and J calls and clone size are taken from that table; D and trimming were inferred from the DNA. The sample profile shows millions of clones; approximately 95% of them were found once. Roughly 0.13% of the sample is taken by the ten largest.

The rearrangement combines TRBV7-6 with TRBJ2-5, with the D gene not confidently named. Sequences were obtained from naive CD4+ T cells sorted from blood. The cell subset or site label here, explained by the study, means: CD45RA+ positively selected. The TCR originated in a man in his late teens or twenties in good health. The CDR3 amino acid sequence is: CASSLEGTQYF. The sequence in DNA is TGTGCCAGCAGCTTAGAGGGGACCCAGTACTTC.